What follows are 24 T cell receptor beta chains derived from one specimen sequenced in a study of blood T cell repertoires in COVID-19 (dated by TCRdb to about 2020). The library relied on the immunoSEQ multiplex PCR assay. The table was pulled from immuneACCESS by TCRdb, which kept in-frame rearrangements only. Such tables lose some clones; where checked, under half of the loss comes from unresolved V genes, and the rest has no known cause. Within this sample are some 180,000 clones, with approximately 80% of them counted one time only. Of the sample, more than 9.5% is held by the ten largest clones. The specimen was peripheral blood. These receptor sequences come from a middle-aged woman with COVID-19, enrolled during active disease.

The chain carries TRBV7-9 and TRBJ2-1; TRBD1 might be the D (6 bases). The CDR3 loop spans 13 amino acids. V was trimmed by 8 bases and J by 5 bases, leaving 13 bases between them. CDR1 is SEHNR and CDR2 is FQNEAQ in the germline V gene (reference sequence). CDR3 nucleotide sequence: TGTGCCAGCGCCGGACAGTACCACAATGAGCAGTTCTTC. It specifies CASAGQYHNEQFF.

The rearrangement links TRBV12-3 or TRBV12-4 to TRBJ2-7; TRBD1 is a possible D gene (5 bases). The germline V and J ends were trimmed by 6 bases and 6 bases, with 15 bases remaining between them. The CDR3 has 13 amino acids. DNA for the CDR3: TGTGCCAGCAGCCCACGGCAGGGTGCCGAGCAGTACGTC. Translated, it gives CASSPRQGAEQYV.

The J gene is TRBJ1-2, the V gene TRBV6-5; 7 nucleotides match TRBD1. The CDR3 is 13 amino acids. Germline V CDR1 and CDR2: MNHEY, SVGAGI. After removal of 7 bases from V and 6 bases from J, the junction contained 8 bases not matched to a gene. CDR3 nucleotide sequence: TGTGCCAGCACGGACAGGTGGAACAATGGCTACACCTTC. This translates into CASTDRWNNGYTF.

The sample holds one count of this clone. The chain joins TRBV14 to TRBJ2-5, with TRBD1 identical over 10 bases. The CDR3 is 16 residues long. Trimming took 1 base from V and 2 from J; bases not matched to a gene: 4. In germline, CDR1 is SGHDN, CDR2 FVKESK. The CDR3 region has the DNA TGTGCCAGCAGCCAAGTAGGGGGACAGGGGCAAGAGACCCAGTACTTC. Translating gives CASSQVGGQGQETQYF. The full variable domain, completed using reference TRBV14 and TRBJ2-5, is EAGVTQFPSHSVIEKGQTVTLRCDPISGHDNLYWYRRVMGKEIKFLLHFVKESKQDESGMPNNRFLAERTGGTYSTLKVQPAELEDSGVYFCASSQVGGQGQETQYFGPGTRLLVL.

This rearrangement joins TRBV9 to TRBJ1-2; 7 bases align to TRBD1. The ends lost 0 bases at V and 13 bases at J; junction bases unmatched: 12. The CDR3 is 14 residues long. Germline V lookup: CDR1 SGDLS, CDR2 YYNGEE. As DNA, the CDR3 is TGTGCCAGCAGCGTAGCCGCAAGCACAGGGGAAGGCACCTTC. Its translation is CASSVAASTGEGTF.

The chain uses TRBV19 and TRBJ1-1, with D tentatively TRBD1 (5 bases). V lost 5 bases to trimming and J lost 1 base, with 8 bases between them. The germline gives CDR1 LNHDA, CDR2 SQIVND (reference sequence). The CDR3 is made up of 13 amino acids. CDR3 nucleotide sequence: TGTGCCAGTAGTCCGCAGGGGAACACTGAAGCTTTCTTT. Translating it yields CASSPQGNTEAFF.

The V call is TRBV29-1, the J call TRBJ2-1, with a tentative D call TRBD2 (5 bases). Germline V gene lookup returns CDR1 SQVTM and CDR2 ANQGSEA. The length of the CDR3 is 14 residues. The V and J ends lost 3 bases and 6 bases respectively, with 15 bases between them. CDR3 DNA sequence: TGCAGCGTTGACGGGAAGGGCCGGGGCAATGAGCAGTTCTTC. Amino acid sequence: CSVDGKGRGNEQFF.

This clone came up once. The chain is built from TRBV6-5 and TRBJ2-1, with TRBD2 identical over 7 bases. With 10 bases clipped from V and 4 bases from J, the junction kept 7 bases outside the gene matches. The V gene's germline CDR1 is MNHEY and CDR2 SVGAGI. This CDR3 contains 13 residues. The CDR3 loop reads CATRLAAYNEQFF. The CDR3, as DNA: TGTGCCACCCGGCTAGCGGCTTACAATGAGCAGTTCTTC.

There are many counts of this clone. An end of the junction does not agree with germline; a read error may underlie this. The chain links TRBV6-1 to TRBJ2-3, with D uncertain. Germline V gene sequence: CDR1 MNHNS, CDR2 SASEGT. CDR3 size: 12 residues. The DNA of the CDR3 is TGTGCCAGCAGCGAAGTGACGGGTACGCAGTATTTT. Its protein product is CASSEVTGTQYF.

V gene TRBV28 combines with J gene TRBJ2-7; TRBD1 is a possible D gene (5 bases). Trimming removed 7 bases at V and 2 bases at J, with 6 bases between. From germline, CDR1 is MDHEN and CDR2 SYDVKM. CDR3 size: 11 residues. CDR3 amino acids: CASTGTYEQYF. The CDR3 DNA reads as TGTGCCAGCACAGGGACCTACGAGCAGTACTTC.

A note on this clone: The junction does not match germline at one end; this may be a read error. This sequence joins TRBV18 and TRBJ1-2; 8 bases map to TRBD1. The V gene's germline CDR1 is KGHSH and CDR2 LQKENI. This CDR3 contains 17 residues. The CDR3 DNA reads as TGTGCCAGCTCACCAGCATTCTCGACAGGGGCTAACAATGGCTACACCTTC. This gives the protein CASSPAFSTGANNGYTF.

V gene TRBV6-6 combines with J gene TRBJ2-7, with 13 bases fitting TRBD2. Germline CDR1 and CDR2: MNHNY and SVGAGI (reference sequence). Unmatched junction bases numbered 9, after V lost 6 bases and J lost 7 bases. The CDR3 sequence is 15 residues long. CDR3 region: CASSPLAGGPGEQYF. The CDR3 DNA is TGTGCCAGCAGCCCACTAGCGGGAGGGCCGGGTGAGCAGTACTTC.

This clone was observed at least ten times. The rearrangement uses TRBV5-1 and TRBJ2-5, with no clear D. Germline CDR1 and CDR2: SGHRS and YFSETQ. The CDR3 consists of 17 residues. V was clipped by 1 base and J by 3 bases, with 19 bases between them. The DNA for the CDR3 is TGCGCCAGCAGCTTGTGGAACATGGGCCCCCCCGAAGAGACCCAGTACTTC. Translating it yields CASSLWNMGPPEETQYF.

The rearrangement uses TRBV10-1 and TRBJ2-1, with 8 bases identical to TRBD2. The CDR3 extends over 16 amino acids. CDR1 is WNHNN, CDR2 SYGVQD, per germline (reference sequence). The J segment lost 8 bases and the V segment lost 5 bases, leaving 14 bases of the junction unmatched. This CDR3 is CASSPPGTSEFDEQFF. The DNA for the CDR3 is TGCGCCAGCAGTCCCCCTGGGACTAGTGAATTCGATGAGCAGTTCTTC.

The chain recombines TRBV21-1 with TRBJ1-1. TRBV21-1 is reported as a pseudogene. CDR3 length: 12 amino acids. The CDR3, as DNA: TGTGCCAGCAGCAAAGACGAGTATGAAGCTTTCTTT. Its translation is CASSKDEYEAFF.

In this sample, this clone turned up a few times. Other DNA sequences of this sample code for an identical CDR3. This rearrangement joins TRBV28 to TRBJ1-5; D is uncertain. The V gene's germline CDR1 is MDHEN and CDR2 SYDVKM. V was trimmed by 5 bases and J by 0 bases, leaving 11 bases between them. The CDR3 is 15 residues long. CDR3 sequence: CASSGRPYSNQPQHF. In DNA, the CDR3 is TGTGCCAGCAGTGGCAGGCCCTATAGCAATCAGCCCCAGCATTTT.

The rearrangement uses TRBV18 and TRBJ2-5; TRBD2 matches at 11 bases. CDR1 KGHSH and CDR2 LQKENI come from the germline V gene. The CDR3 length is 17 residues. V lost 2 bases and J lost 5; bases outside the gene matches: 10. The CDR3 here is CASSPRLAGGSRETQYF. The DNA for the CDR3 is TGTGCCAGCTCACCAAGGCTAGCGGGGGGATCACGGGAGACCCAGTACTTC. The complete variable domain, with remaining parts taken from reference TRBV18 and TRBJ2-5, reads NAGVMQNPRHLVRRRGQEARLRCSPMKGHSHVYWYRQLPEEGLKFMVYLQKENIIDESGMPKERFSAEFPKEGPSILRIQQVVRGDSAAYFCASSPRLAGGSRETQYFGPGTRLLVL.

The chain carries TRBV9 and TRBJ1-2; 7 bases agree with TRBD1. Looked up from germline, CDR1 is SGDLS and CDR2 is YYNGEE. The CDR3 runs to 14 residues. Trimming removed 4 bases from V and 5 bases from J; junction bases left unmatched: 8. CDR3 sequence reads: CASSSTGVGYGYTF. CDR3 sequence (DNA): TGTGCCAGCAGCTCCACAGGGGTTGGTTATGGCTACACCTTC.

The V and J genes are TRBV25-1 and TRBJ2-3; TRBD2 is a possible D gene (5 bases). Trimming took 5 bases from V and 6 from J, leaving 21 bases between them. The CDR3 runs to 16 residues. Germline assignment: CDR1 MGHDK and CDR2 SYGVNS. CDR3 in DNA: TGTGCCAGCAGTTTCGTCGGGATGGGAGCCCGGGATACGCAGTATTTT. The encoded protein is CASSFVGMGARDTQYF. Looking up the rest from reference TRBV25-1 and TRBJ2-3 gives the full variable domain: EADIYQTPRYLVIGTGKKITLECSQTMGHDKMYWYQQDPGMELHLIHYSYGVNSTEKGDLSSESTVSRIRTEHFPLTLESARPSHTSQYLCASSFVGMGARDTQYFGPGTRLTVL.

The chain recombines TRBV19 with TRBJ1-1; the D gene is possibly TRBD1 (5 bases). V lost 3 bases and J 3 bases, leaving 11 bases between the germline ends. This CDR3 has 14 residues. Germline CDR1 is LNHDA and CDR2 is SQIVND (reference sequence). The DNA for the CDR3 is TGTGCCAGTAGTATCACAGGTCAGGACACTGAAGCTTTCTTT. Protein: CASSITGQDTEAFF.

The V gene is TRBV15, the J gene TRBJ2-1; D might be TRBD2 (6 bases). The V gene's germline CDR1 is LNHNV and CDR2 YYDKDF (reference sequence). V dropped 7 bases and J dropped 9 bases, with 19 bases sitting between them. This CDR3 comprises 14 residues. The CDR3 reads CATTGGIIWGEQFF. The CDR3 DNA reads TGTGCCACCACGGGCGGGATAATTTGGGGTGAGCAGTTCTTC. Filled out from reference TRBV15 and TRBJ2-1, the complete variable domain reads DAMVIQNPRYQVTQFGKPVTLSCSQTLNHNVMYWYQQKSSQAPKLLFHYYDKDFNNEADTPDNFQSRRPNTSFCFLDIRSPGLGDTAMYLCATTGGIIWGEQFFGPGTRLTVL.

V and J are TRBV6-5 and TRBJ2-4, with D perhaps matching TRBD2 (5 bases). V lost 5 bases and J 9 bases, leaving 17 bases between the germline ends. Germline V gives CDR1 MNHEY, CDR2 SVGAGI. The CDR3 totals 14 residues. The CDR3 is CASSHTSKGSIQYF. The CDR3 DNA reads TGTGCCAGCAGTCATACGTCCAAAGGGAGCATTCAGTACTTC.

CDR3 nucleotides: TGTGCCAGCAGCCTCAGGGACTGGGGGACTGAAGCTTTCTTT. It yields the protein CASSLRDWGTEAFF. The V gene is TRBV14, the J gene TRBJ1-1; possibly TRBD1 for D (5 bases). This CDR3 contains 14 residues. Trimming pared 4 bases from V and 5 bases from J, leaving 14 bases between. Germline lookup yields CDR1 SGHDN and CDR2 FVKESK.

J is TRBJ2-5 and V is TRBV10-2; D is possibly TRBD2 (5 bases). Trimming removed 1 base at V and 5 bases at J, with 11 bases between. CDR1 is WSHSY, CDR2 SAAADI, per germline. This CDR3 is 14 amino acids long. The CDR3, as DNA: TGCGCCAGCAGTGAGTGGACTCAGGAGGAGACCCAGTACTTC. It codes for CASSEWTQEETQYF.